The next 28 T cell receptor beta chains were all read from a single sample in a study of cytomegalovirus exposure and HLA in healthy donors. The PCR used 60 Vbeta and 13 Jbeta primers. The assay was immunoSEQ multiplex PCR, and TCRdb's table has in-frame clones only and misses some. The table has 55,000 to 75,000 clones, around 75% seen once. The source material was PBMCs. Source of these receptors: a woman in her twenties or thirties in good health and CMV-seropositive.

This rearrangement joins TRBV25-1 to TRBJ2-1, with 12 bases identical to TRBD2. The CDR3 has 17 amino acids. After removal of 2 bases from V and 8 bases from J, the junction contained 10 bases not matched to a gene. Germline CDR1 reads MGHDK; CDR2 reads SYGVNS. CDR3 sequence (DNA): TGTGCCAGCAGTGAACCCCCCCTAGCGGGAGGGAGGCATGAGCAGTTCTTC. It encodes CASSEPPLAGGRHEQFF. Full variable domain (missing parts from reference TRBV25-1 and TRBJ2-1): EADIYQTPRYLVIGTGKKITLECSQTMGHDKMYWYQQDPGMELHLIHYSYGVNSTEKGDLSSESTVSRIRTEHFPLTLESARPSHTSQYLCASSEPPLAGGRHEQFFGPGTRLTVL.

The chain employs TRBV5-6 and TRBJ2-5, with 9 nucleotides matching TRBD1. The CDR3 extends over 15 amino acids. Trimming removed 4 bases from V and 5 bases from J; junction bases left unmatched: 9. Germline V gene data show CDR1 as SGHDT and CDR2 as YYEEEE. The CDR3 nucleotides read TGTGCCAGCAGCGGAACGGGACAGGGATGGGAGACCCAGTACTTC. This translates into CASSGTGQGWETQYF.

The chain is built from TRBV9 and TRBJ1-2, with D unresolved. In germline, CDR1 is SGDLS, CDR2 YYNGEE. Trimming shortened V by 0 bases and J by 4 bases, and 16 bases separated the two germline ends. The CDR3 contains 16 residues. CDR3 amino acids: CASSVDIGGPIYGYTF. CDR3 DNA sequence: TGTGCCAGCAGCGTAGATATTGGAGGGCCTATCTATGGCTACACCTTC.

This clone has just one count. CDR3 sequence (DNA): TGTGCCAGCAGCACTAACACTGAAGCTTTCTTT. It codes for CASSTNTEAFF. The chain uses TRBV7-9 and TRBJ1-1; no firm D call. This CDR3 spans 11 amino acids. The germline CDR1 and CDR2 sequences are SEHNR and FQNEAQ (reference sequence). The germline V and J ends were trimmed by 5 bases and 2 bases, with 3 bases remaining between them.

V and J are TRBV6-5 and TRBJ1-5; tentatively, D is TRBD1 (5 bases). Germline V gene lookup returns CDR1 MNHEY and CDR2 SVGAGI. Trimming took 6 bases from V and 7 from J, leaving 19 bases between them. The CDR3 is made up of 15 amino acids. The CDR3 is CASSRGGGTGQPQHF. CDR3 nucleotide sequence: TGTGCCAGCAGCCGCGGGGGAGGGACCGGGCAGCCCCAGCATTTT.

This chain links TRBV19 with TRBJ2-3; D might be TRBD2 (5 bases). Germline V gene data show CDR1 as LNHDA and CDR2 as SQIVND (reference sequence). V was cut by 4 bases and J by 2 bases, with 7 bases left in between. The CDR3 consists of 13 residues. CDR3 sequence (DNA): TGTGCCAGTAGTAACGACTACACAGATACGCAGTATTTT. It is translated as CASSNDYTDTQYF.

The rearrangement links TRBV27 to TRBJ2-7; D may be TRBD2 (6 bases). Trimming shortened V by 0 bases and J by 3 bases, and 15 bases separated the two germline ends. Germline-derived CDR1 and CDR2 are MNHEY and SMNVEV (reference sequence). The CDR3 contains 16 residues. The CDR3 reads CASSLSGGYTVYEQYF. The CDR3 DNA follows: TGTGCCAGCAGTTTATCCGGAGGGTACACCGTCTACGAGCAGTACTTC.

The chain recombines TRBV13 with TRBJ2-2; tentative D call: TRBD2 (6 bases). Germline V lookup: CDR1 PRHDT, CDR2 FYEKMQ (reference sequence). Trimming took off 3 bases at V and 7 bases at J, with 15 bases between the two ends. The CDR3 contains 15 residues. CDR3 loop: CASSLLARPGGELFF. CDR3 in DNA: TGTGCCAGCAGCTTGCTAGCGCGGCCGGGCGGGGAGCTGTTTTTT.

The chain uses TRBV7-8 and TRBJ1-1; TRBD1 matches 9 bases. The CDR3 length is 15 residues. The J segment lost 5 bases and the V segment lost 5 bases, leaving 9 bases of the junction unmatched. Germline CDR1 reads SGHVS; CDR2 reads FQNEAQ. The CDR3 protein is CASSLSPGTGTEAFF. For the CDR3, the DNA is TGTGCCAGCAGCCTAAGTCCCGGGACAGGGACTGAAGCTTTCTTT.

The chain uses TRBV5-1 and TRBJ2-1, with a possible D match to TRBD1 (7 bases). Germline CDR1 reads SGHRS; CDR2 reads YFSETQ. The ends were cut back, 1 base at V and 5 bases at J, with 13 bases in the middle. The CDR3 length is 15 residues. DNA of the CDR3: TGCGCCAGCAGCTTGACGGCAGGGGGGAACAATGAGCAGTTCTTC. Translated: CASSLTAGGNNEQFF. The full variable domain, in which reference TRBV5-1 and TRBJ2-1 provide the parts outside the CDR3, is KAGVTQTPRYLIKTRGQQVTLSCSPISGHRSVSWYQQTPGQGLQFLFEYFSETQRNKGNFPGRFSGRQFSNSRSEMNVSTLELGDSALYLCASSLTAGGNNEQFFGPGTRLTVL.

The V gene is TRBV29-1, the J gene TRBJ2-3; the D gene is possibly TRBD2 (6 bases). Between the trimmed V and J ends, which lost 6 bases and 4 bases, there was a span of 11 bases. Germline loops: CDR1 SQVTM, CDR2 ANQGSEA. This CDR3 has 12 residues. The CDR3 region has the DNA TGCAGCGTACTAGCTACTGCAGATACGCAGTATTTT. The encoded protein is CSVLATADTQYF.

The DNA for the CDR3 is TGCAGCGGAATACAGGGGACGCTAAACGAGCAGTACTTC. Translation: CSGIQGTLNEQYF. This chain joins TRBV29-1 and TRBJ2-7, with 7 bases lining up with TRBD1. The germline V gene encodes CDR1 SQVTM and CDR2 ANQGSEA. This CDR3 spans 13 amino acids. V was pared by 7 bases and J by 5 bases, with 11 bases of the junction left unmatched.

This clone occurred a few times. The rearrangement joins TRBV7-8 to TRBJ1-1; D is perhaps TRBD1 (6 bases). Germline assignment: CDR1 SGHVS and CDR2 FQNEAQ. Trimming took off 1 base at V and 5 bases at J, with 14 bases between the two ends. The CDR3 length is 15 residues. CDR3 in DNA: TGTGCCAGCAGCTTAGGGCGGGGGGCGCGGACTGAAGCTTTCTTT. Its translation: CASSLGRGARTEAFF.

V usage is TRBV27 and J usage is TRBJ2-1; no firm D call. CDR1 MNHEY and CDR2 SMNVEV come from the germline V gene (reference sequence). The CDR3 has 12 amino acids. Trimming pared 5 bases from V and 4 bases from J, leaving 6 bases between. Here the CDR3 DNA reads TGTGCCAGCAGTGCGAGGTACAATGAGCAGTTCTTC. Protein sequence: CASSARYNEQFF.

CDR3 sequence: CASSQGQYNSPLHF. DNA of the CDR3: TGCGCCAGCAGCCAAGGACAGTATAATTCACCCCTCCACTTT. The genes are TRBV4-3 and TRBJ1-6; D is perhaps TRBD1 (5 bases). The V and J ends lost 1 base and 4 bases respectively, with 5 bases between them. CDR1 LGHNA and CDR2 YSLEER come from the germline V gene. The CDR3 is made up of 14 amino acids.

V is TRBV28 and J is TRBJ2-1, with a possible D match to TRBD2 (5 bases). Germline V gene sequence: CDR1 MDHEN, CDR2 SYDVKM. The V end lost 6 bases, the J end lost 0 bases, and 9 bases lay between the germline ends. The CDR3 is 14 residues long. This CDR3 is CASRPGFSYNEQFF. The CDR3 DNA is TGTGCCAGCAGGCCGGGATTCTCCTACAATGAGCAGTTCTTC.

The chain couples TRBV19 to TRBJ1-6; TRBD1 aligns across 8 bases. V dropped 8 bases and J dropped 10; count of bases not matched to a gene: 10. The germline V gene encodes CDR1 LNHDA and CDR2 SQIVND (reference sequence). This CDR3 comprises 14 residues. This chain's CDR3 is CASSLTGVDSPLHF. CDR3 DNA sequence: TGTGCCAGTTCCTTGACAGGGGTTGACTCACCCCTCCACTTT.

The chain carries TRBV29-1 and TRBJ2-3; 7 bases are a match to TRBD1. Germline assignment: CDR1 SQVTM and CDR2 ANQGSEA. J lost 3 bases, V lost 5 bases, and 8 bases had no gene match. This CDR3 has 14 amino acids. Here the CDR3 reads CSVRQGGGTDTQYF. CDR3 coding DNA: TGCAGCGTTCGACAGGGTGGAGGTACAGATACGCAGTATTTT.

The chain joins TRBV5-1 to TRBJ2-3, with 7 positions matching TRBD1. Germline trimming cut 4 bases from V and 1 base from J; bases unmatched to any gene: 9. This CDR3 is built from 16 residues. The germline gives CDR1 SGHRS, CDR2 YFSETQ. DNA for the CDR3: TGCGCCAGCAGCCTAGGACAGGCCTTCGGCACAGATACGCAGTATTTT. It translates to CASSLGQAFGTDTQYF.

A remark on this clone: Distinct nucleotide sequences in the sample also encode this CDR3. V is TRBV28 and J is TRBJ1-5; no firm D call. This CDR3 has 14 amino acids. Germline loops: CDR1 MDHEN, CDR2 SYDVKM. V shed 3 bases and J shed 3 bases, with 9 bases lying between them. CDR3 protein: CASSFAGPNQPQHF. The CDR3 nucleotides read TGTGCCAGCAGTTTCGCAGGTCCCAATCAGCCCCAGCATTTT.

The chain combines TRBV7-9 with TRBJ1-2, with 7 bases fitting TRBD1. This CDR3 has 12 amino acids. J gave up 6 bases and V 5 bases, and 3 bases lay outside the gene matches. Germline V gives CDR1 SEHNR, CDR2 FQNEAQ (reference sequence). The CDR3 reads CASSQQGNGYTF. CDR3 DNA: TGTGCCAGCAGCCAACAGGGGAATGGCTACACCTTC.

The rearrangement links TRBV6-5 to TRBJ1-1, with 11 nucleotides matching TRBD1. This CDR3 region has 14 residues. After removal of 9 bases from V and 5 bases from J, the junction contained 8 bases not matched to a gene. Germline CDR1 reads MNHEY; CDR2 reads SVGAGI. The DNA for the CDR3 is TGTGCCAGTCATCAGGACAGGGGGCTGACTGAAGCTTTCTTT. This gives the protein CASHQDRGLTEAFF.

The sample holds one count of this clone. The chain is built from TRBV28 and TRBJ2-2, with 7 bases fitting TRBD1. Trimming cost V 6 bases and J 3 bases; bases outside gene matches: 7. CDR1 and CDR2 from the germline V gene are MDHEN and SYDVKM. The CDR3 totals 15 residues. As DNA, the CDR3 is TGTGCCAGCAGCCCAGGGGGTGAGGACACCGGGGAGCTGTTTTTT. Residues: CASSPGGEDTGELFF.

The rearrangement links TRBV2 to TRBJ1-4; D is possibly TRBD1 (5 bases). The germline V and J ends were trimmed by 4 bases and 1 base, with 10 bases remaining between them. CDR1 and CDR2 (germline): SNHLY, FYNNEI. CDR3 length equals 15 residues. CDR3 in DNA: TGTGCCAGCAGTGCACCGACAGTAACTAATGAAAAACTGTTTTTT. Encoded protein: CASSAPTVTNEKLFF. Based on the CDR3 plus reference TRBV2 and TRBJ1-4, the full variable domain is EPEVTQTPSHQVTQMGQEVILRCVPISNHLYFYWYRQILGQKVEFLVSFYNNEISEKSEIFDDQFSVERPDGSNFTLKIRSTKLEDSAMYFCASSAPTVTNEKLFFGSGTQLSVL.

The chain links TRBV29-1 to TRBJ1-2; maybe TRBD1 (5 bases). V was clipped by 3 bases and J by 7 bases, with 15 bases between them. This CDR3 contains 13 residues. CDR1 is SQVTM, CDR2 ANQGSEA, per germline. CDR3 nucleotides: TGCAGCGTTGAGGATCAGGGATCTCGTGGCTACACCTTC. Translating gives CSVEDQGSRGYTF.

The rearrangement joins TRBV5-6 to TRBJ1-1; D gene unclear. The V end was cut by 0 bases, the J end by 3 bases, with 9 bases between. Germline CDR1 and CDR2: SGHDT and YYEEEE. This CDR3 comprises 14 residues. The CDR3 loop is CASSLVRLHTEAFF. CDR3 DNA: TGTGCCAGCAGCTTGGTTCGACTGCACACTGAAGCTTTCTTT.

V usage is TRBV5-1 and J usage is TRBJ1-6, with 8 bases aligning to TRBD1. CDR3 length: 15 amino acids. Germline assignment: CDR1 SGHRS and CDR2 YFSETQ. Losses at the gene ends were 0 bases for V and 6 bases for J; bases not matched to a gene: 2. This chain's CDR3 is CASSLGQGTNSPLHF. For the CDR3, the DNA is TGCGCCAGCAGCTTGGGACAGGGGACTAATTCACCCCTCCACTTT.

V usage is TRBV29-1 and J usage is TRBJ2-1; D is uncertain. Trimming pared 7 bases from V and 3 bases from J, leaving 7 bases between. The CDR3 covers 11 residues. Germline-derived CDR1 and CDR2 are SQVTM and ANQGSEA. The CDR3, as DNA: TGCAGCGCCGGGTTCTACAATGAGCAGTTCTTC. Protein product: CSAGFYNEQFF.